The sequence of this T cell receptor (beta chain) was determined in a study of T cell repertoires in cytomegalovirus infection (dated by TCRdb to between 2018 and 2021). Regarding the research as a whole: Because public TCR beta signatures pointed to carriage of CMV infection together with the matching HLA type, the HLA type of each donor mattered for the analysis.

Clipping removes 3 bases from V and 7 bases from J, with 6 as the unmatched junction base count. CDR1 SGHKS and CDR2 YYEKEE are derived from the germline V gene (reference sequence). The CDR3 measures 15 amino acids from cysteine to phenylalanine. Only the CDR3 region is kept as DNA, spanning 45 bases read in frame from base 1. Ten or more counts support this clonotype. Its antigen target is currently unknown. The sample holds no much larger clone one base away, and base qualities are not on file. Sequencing instrument: Illumina HiSeq 1500. TCRdb reanalyzed the raw reads on its own, using fastp at Q25 for trimming and MiXCR for clone calling, and kept in-frame beta chains. Each CDR3 protein appears once, grouped with its most common genes and DNA. For this sample the table gives under 100,000 distinct CDR3 sequences, of which 3% to 4.5% were detected only once. The ten largest clones represent 3.5% to 6% of the sample.

The paper as a whole reports these results and caveats: Carriers of CMV infection plus the relevant HLA type were discriminated by the cumulative frequency of public TCR beta family members in the study cohort and in an independent roughly 370-donor cohort. The ex vivo response was dominated by HLA-C-restricted CMV-specific TCR beta clonotypes, which also provided the single most frequent clonotype in two of eight donors.

The specimen sequenced was PBMCs. This sequence originates from a human donor in good health (CMV status not recorded). Some clones in this sample may be carry-over from other donors' samples. The rearranged chain carries TRBV5-5 and TRBJ2-1, with TRBD1 identical over 11 junction bases. Read as DNA, the sequence is TGTGCCAGCAGCTCGACAGGACAGGGGGCGAATGAGCAGTTCTTC. It is translated as CASSSTGQGANEQFF. The CDR3 plus the reference TRBV5-5 and TRBJ2-1 genes for the other parts give the full variable domain: DAGVTQSPTHLIKTRGQQVTLRCSPISGHKSVSWYQQVLGQGPQFIFQYYEKEERGRGNFPDRFSARQFPNYSSELNVNALLLGDSALYLCASSSTGQGANEQFFGPGTRLTVL.